This T cell receptor (beta chain) was found in a study of Graves' ophthalmopathy and Graves' hyperthyroidism. For repertoire sequencing, the TCR beta CDR3 regions were amplified from RNA transcripts. Second-round multiplex PCR came after a first-round RT-PCR that employed HTBI primers. TCRdb fed the multiplex PCR reads into MiXCR, producing one record per CDR3 protein. Of hundreds of thousands of distinct CDR3 sequences listed, approximately 21% are singletons. Other autoimmune diseases, uncontrolled infections, pregnancy and lactation each led to patient exclusion. PBMCs originated in approximately 9.1 ml of fresh peripheral blood. As concerns this clonotype: The germline gene is not matched at one end of the junction; a read error may be the cause.

From germline, CDR1 is SNHLY and CDR2 FYNNEI. This CDR3 comprises 14 residues. The receptor was isolated from a woman between 45 and 60 years old with Graves' ophthalmopathy. What was sequenced was peripheral blood. This chain links TRBV2 with TRBJ1-1; D unclear. The CDR3 loop is CASSPIGPNTEASF. The CDR3 DNA follows: TGTGCCAGCAGCCCGATAGGGCCGAACACTGAAGCTTCCTTT.